This is a list of T cell receptor beta chains from one sample in a study of cytomegalovirus exposure and HLA in healthy donors. Some clones are missing from TCRdb's copy, which holds only in-frame ones; the method was immunoSEQ multiplex PCR. The data show about 200,000 clones, 12% seen once. Input material: PBMCs. Receptor source: a man aged 45-60 years in good health and CMV-seropositive. The CDR3 runs from the conserved cysteine through the conserved F or W. The D gene is left open where the match is weak. Only some rows state a clone size, as once, few, many or a class for expanded clones.

v_gene	d_gene	abundance	j_gene	CDR3aa
TRBV9	TRBD1	few	TRBJ2-2	CASSTPTGGDTGELFF
TRBV6-1	-	-	TRBJ2-1	CASSEQGQLYNEQFF
TRBV30	-	-	TRBJ1-1	CAWNKTGYEAFF
TRBV7-2	TRBD1	few	TRBJ1-2	CASSLPGQGDGYTF
TRBV1	-	-	TRBJ2-3	CTSSQETESTDTQYF
TRBV27	-	-	TRBJ1-6	CASGFRGSYNSPLHF
TRBV27	TRBD1	few	TRBJ1-2	CASSFRDRPNYGYTF
TRBV2	TRBD2	-	TRBJ2-1	CASRDWRGNEQFF
TRBV11-3	TRBD2	few	TRBJ2-3	CASSSQRGSQEDTQYF
TRBV9	TRBD1	few	TRBJ1-6	CASGQGSYNSPLHF
TRBV4-3	-	-	TRBJ2-1	CASSQDTGTEQFF
TRBV7-6	TRBD2	few	TRBJ2-1	CASSPRTGGVNEQFF
TRBV20-1	-	few	TRBJ1-2	CSARRSYGYTF
TRBV11-2	TRBD2	-	TRBJ2-4	CASSLGGTSGGVWYF
TRBV7-2	TRBD1	few	TRBJ1-6	CASSPPGQGLSPLHF
TRBV2	TRBD2	few	TRBJ2-3	CASSDLVLAGDTDTQYF
TRBV5-6	TRBD1	few	TRBJ2-7	CASSSSGGAYEQYF
TRBV6-5	-	-	TRBJ1-2	CASSDGRRDYGYTF
TRBV18	-	few	TRBJ2-1	CASSPNTGANEQFF
TRBV29-1	-	-	TRBJ1-1	CSAARGNTEAFF
TRBV4-3	TRBD1	few	TRBJ1-1	CASSPPGQGTEAFF
TRBV18	TRBD1	-	TRBJ2-7	CASSPKGQDMVYF